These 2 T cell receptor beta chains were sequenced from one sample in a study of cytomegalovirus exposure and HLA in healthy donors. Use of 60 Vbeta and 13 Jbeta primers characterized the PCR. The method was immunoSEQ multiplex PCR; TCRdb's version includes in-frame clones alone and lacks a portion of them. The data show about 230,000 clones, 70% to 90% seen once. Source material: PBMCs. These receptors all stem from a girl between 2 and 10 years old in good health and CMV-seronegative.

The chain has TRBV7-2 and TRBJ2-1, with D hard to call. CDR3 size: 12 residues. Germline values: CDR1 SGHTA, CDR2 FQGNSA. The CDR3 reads CVVSPEVNEQFF. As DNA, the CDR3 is TGTGTCGTCAGCCCCGAGGTCAATGAGCAGTTCTTC. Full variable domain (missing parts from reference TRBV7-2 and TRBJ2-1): GAGVSQSPSNKVTEKGKDVELRCDPISGHTALYWYRQSLGQGLEFLIYFQGNSAPDKSGLPSDRFSAERTGGSVSTLTIQRTQQEDSAVYLCVVSPEVNEQFFGPGTRLTVL.

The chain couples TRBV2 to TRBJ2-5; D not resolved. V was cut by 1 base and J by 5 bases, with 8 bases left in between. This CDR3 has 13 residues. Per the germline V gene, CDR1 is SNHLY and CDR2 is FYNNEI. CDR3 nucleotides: TGTGCCAGCAGTGAAGGGCAGAGGGAGACCCAGTACTTC. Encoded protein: CASSEGQRETQYF.